Below, one T cell receptor (beta chain) is given with its context. As yet, its antigen is unknown. The sample is drawn from a study of shared clonotypes between healthy human individuals. Overall study results and limits: Compared with clonotypes that all four donors shared, non-shared clonotypes had lower generation probabilities.

CDR3 length equals 14 residues. CDR1 SGHVS and CDR2 FNYEAQ come from the germline V gene. After removal of 3 bases from V and 4 bases from J, the junction contained 5 bases not matched to a gene. The method was immunoSEQ multiplex PCR; TCRdb's version includes in-frame clones alone and lacks a portion of them. The sample lists fewer than 2.5 million clones; 80% to 95% were seen once. This clonotype originated in a man between 18 and 35 years old in good health. Some clones in this sample may be carry-over from other donors' samples. What was sequenced was naive CD4+ T cells from PBMCs. As to subset: CD45RA+ positively selected. This chain joins TRBV7-6 and TRBJ2-7, with 8 bases identical to TRBD1. The CDR3 nucleotides read TGTGCCAGCAGCTTGGGGACAGGAAAATACGAGCAGTACTTC. As protein: CASSLGTGKYEQYF.